These 31 T cell receptor beta chains originate from one sample sequenced in a study of T cell responses to AZD1222 COVID-19 vaccine (dated by TCRdb to 2020 to 2022). Per the publication, the time point label means: baseline before first vaccination. Libraries were constructed by the immunoSEQ multiplex PCR assay. TCRdb's version of the immuneACCESS table is confined to in-frame rearrangements and falls short of the full clone set. An unresolved V gene accounts for under half of the shortfall where checked; the remainder is of unknown origin. This sample holds more than 80,000 clones; roughly 86% were observed only once. The top ten clonotypes cover approximately 6.3% of the sample. The sequencing here drew on peripheral blood, taken on day 0 of AZD1222 vaccination. All receptors come from an adult in good health.

V and J are TRBV27 and TRBJ2-7; D is perhaps TRBD1 (7 bases). V was trimmed by 3 bases and J by 4 bases, leaving 13 bases between them. The CDR3 runs to 14 residues. Germline-derived CDR1 and CDR2 are MNHEY and SMNVEV (reference sequence). CDR3 residues: CASSFVRGRYEQYF. In DNA form, the CDR3 reads TGTGCCAGCAGTTTCGTCAGGGGGAGGTACGAGCAGTACTTC.

The rearrangement joins TRBV11-2 to TRBJ2-7; D is uncertain. This CDR3 has 12 residues. Germline V gene sequence: CDR1 SGHAT, CDR2 FQNNGV. The ends were cut back, 4 bases at V and 6 bases at J, with 10 bases in the middle. In DNA, the CDR3 is TGTGCCAGCAGCTCCTCACGGGCCGAGCAGTACTTC. This gives the protein CASSSSRAEQYF.

The J gene is TRBJ2-3, the V gene TRBV15; D gene unclear. The V gene's germline CDR1 is LNHNV and CDR2 YYDKDF (reference sequence). The CDR3 covers 17 residues. The ends were cut back, 0 bases at V and 1 base at J, with 14 bases in the middle. CDR3 bases: TGTGCCACCAGCAGAGATCGGATTTCCTTACGCACAGATACGCAGTATTTT. Translating it yields CATSRDRISLRTDTQYF.

The chain uses TRBV5-6 and TRBJ1-6; a weak D match, TRBD1 (5 bases). The germline gives CDR1 SGHDT, CDR2 YYEEEE. Trimming removed 2 bases at V and 8 bases at J, with 11 bases between. This CDR3 comprises 14 residues. In DNA, the CDR3 is TGTGCCAGCAGCTTAGGGACGGAGCATTCACCCCTCCACTTT. Translating gives CASSLGTEHSPLHF.

This clone was detected only a few times. In DNA form, the CDR3 reads TGTGCCAGCAGCTTAGGAAGGCGTCAGGGATTGGATACGCAGTATTTT. This translates into CASSLGRRQGLDTQYF. V usage is TRBV7-2 and J usage is TRBJ2-3, with D possibly being TRBD1 (5 bases). This CDR3 comprises 16 residues. Germline CDR1 reads SGHTA; CDR2 reads FQGNSA. Trimming removed 1 base at V and 6 bases at J, with 17 bases between.

This rearrangement joins TRBV6-5 to TRBJ1-1; D not resolved. This CDR3 has 13 residues. Germline V gene sequence: CDR1 MNHEY, CDR2 SVGAGI. The ends were cut back, 2 bases at V and 4 bases at J, with 8 bases in the middle. The CDR3 here is CASSYTAGTEAFF. CDR3 coding DNA: TGTGCCAGCAGTTACACGGCCGGCACTGAAGCTTTCTTT.

The V call is TRBV7-2, the J call TRBJ1-5; no definite D call. Trimming took 1 base from V and 4 from J, leaving 5 bases between them. The CDR3 has 13 amino acids. Germline loops: CDR1 SGHTA, CDR2 FQGNSA. The CDR3 spells CASSLVANQPQHF. The CDR3 region has the DNA TGTGCCAGCAGCTTAGTCGCTAATCAGCCCCAGCATTTT.

The chain combines TRBV5-1 with TRBJ2-1; D is perhaps TRBD1 (6 bases). Looked up from germline, CDR1 is SGHRS and CDR2 is YFSETQ. Trimming left V 4 bases short and J 3 bases short, with 17 bases between. CDR3 length: 16 amino acids. The CDR3 reads CASSPGDTPFYNEQFF. CDR3 sequence (DNA): TGCGCCAGCAGCCCAGGGGACACCCCCTTCTACAATGAGCAGTTCTTC. Variable domain in full (rest from reference TRBV5-1 and TRBJ2-1): KAGVTQTPRYLIKTRGQQVTLSCSPISGHRSVSWYQQTPGQGLQFLFEYFSETQRNKGNFPGRFSGRQFSNSRSEMNVSTLELGDSALYLCASSPGDTPFYNEQFFGPGTRLTVL.

The chain employs TRBV29-1 and TRBJ2-1, with D maybe TRBD2 (8 bases). The CDR3 spans 16 residues. V was clipped by 6 bases and J by 0 bases, with 18 bases between them. Germline loops: CDR1 SQVTM, CDR2 ANQGSEA. Here the CDR3 reads CSVQGGLEVSYNEQFF. The CDR3 bases are TGCAGCGTCCAGGGGGGACTAGAAGTCTCCTACAATGAGCAGTTCTTC.

The chain employs TRBV24-1 and TRBJ1-5; TRBD1 matches at 7 bases. Germline V CDR1 and CDR2: KGHDR, SFDVKD. The CDR3 extends over 14 amino acids. The junction had 6 bases not matched to a gene; V was cut back by 2 bases and J by 9 bases. As DNA, the CDR3 is TGTGCCACCAGTGATTACAGGGGTTCGGGGCCCCAGCATTTT. Protein product: CATSDYRGSGPQHF.

This clone was detected only once. The chain carries TRBV19 and TRBJ2-5; perhaps TRBD1 as D (5 bases). CDR3 size: 18 residues. Germline values: CDR1 LNHDA, CDR2 SQIVND (reference sequence). Trimming took 2 bases from V and 2 from J, leaving 21 bases between them. CDR3 in DNA: TGTGCCAGTAGTATAAGTTCGGTCAGGGTTTTGGGGCAAGAGACCCAGTACTTC. Its protein is CASSISSVRVLGQETQYF.

The chain links TRBV28 to TRBJ2-7, with TRBD2 identical over 10 bases. The junction had 6 bases not matched to a gene; V was cut back by 4 bases and J by 3 bases. The CDR3 is 15 residues long. Per germline, CDR1 MDHEN and CDR2 SYDVKM. The CDR3 sequence: CASSSPSGRGYEQYF. For the CDR3, the DNA is TGTGCCAGCAGTTCCCCTAGCGGGAGAGGCTACGAGCAGTACTTC.

This clone was found a few times. The rearrangement joins TRBV7-8 to TRBJ2-5, with 10 bases that match TRBD1. The J segment lost 2 bases and the V segment lost 6 bases, leaving 6 bases of the junction unmatched. Germline-derived CDR1 and CDR2 are SGHVS and FQNEAQ. The CDR3 is made up of 15 amino acids. This chain's CDR3 is CASRTGGRAQETQYF. The CDR3, as DNA: TGTGCCAGCAGGACAGGGGGCCGAGCTCAAGAGACCCAGTACTTC.

The chain uses TRBV10-3 and TRBJ1-1; no reliable D call. Deletions cut 6 bases from V and 6 bases from J, with 14 bases between. Germline CDR1 and CDR2: ENHRY and SYGVKD. This CDR3 is built from 13 residues. The CDR3 region has the DNA TGTGCCATCAGGAGTGTGGAGGGCTCTGAAGCTTTCTTT. Protein product: CAIRSVEGSEAFF.

This clone was detected only a few times. V and J are TRBV18 and TRBJ2-5, with a weak D call TRBD2 (5 bases). Germline V gene data show CDR1 as KGHSH and CDR2 as LQKENI. Deletions cut 4 bases from V and 9 bases from J, with 15 bases between. The CDR3 has 13 residues. For the CDR3, the DNA is TGTGCCAGCTCACGGAATCAAGAGAGGGCCCAGTACTTC. Translating it yields CASSRNQERAQYF.

The rearrangement uses TRBV28 and TRBJ1-2; TRBD1 is a possible D gene (5 bases). Germline lookup yields CDR1 MDHEN and CDR2 SYDVKM. V gave up 3 bases and J gave up 10 bases, with 21 bases separating them. This CDR3 is built from 15 residues. This chain's CDR3 is CASSLSSGQGLDYTF. As DNA, the CDR3 is TGTGCCAGCAGTTTGTCATCGGGGCAGGGCCTCGACTACACCTTC.

The chain couples TRBV2 to TRBJ2-3; weak D call: TRBD2 (5 bases). This CDR3 has 14 amino acids. Germline V gene data show CDR1 as SNHLY and CDR2 as FYNNEI. V lost 2 bases and J 2 bases, leaving 8 bases between the germline ends. CDR3 in amino acids: CASSEYGVTDTQYF. CDR3 sequence (DNA): TGTGCCAGCAGTGAATACGGGGTCACAGATACGCAGTATTTT.

The chain couples TRBV27 to TRBJ1-1; 8 bases fit TRBD1. The germline V gene encodes CDR1 MNHEY and CDR2 SMNVEV (reference sequence). The trim removed 6 bases at V and 0 bases at J, leaving 6 bases unmatched. The CDR3 totals 15 residues. CDR3 coding DNA: TGTGCCAGCAGGGGGACAGGCCTAATGAACACTGAAGCTTTCTTT. This gives the protein CASRGTGLMNTEAFF.

The chain uses TRBV5-1 and TRBJ2-1; 11 positions match TRBD1. This CDR3 spans 15 amino acids. The J segment lost 3 bases and the V segment lost 4 bases, leaving 3 bases of the junction unmatched. In germline, CDR1 is SGHRS, CDR2 YFSETQ. DNA for the CDR3: TGCGCCAGCAGCACGGGACAGGGGGACTACAATGAGCAGTTCTTC. This encodes CASSTGQGDYNEQFF.

V usage is TRBV5-1 and J usage is TRBJ1-1; TRBD1 aligns across 7 bases. This CDR3 has 15 residues. J lost 1 base, V lost 0 bases, and 3 bases had no gene match. In germline, CDR1 is SGHRS, CDR2 YFSETQ. CDR3 region: CASSLAGGQNTEAFF. CDR3 in DNA: TGCGCCAGCAGCTTGGCAGGGGGGCAGAACACTGAAGCTTTCTTT.

This clone has more than one count but fewer than ten. The chain joins TRBV10-2 to TRBJ1-5; D might be TRBD1 (5 bases). The CDR3 spans 12 residues. V lost 8 bases to trimming and J lost 5 bases, with 10 bases between them. The germline V gene has CDR1 WSHSY and CDR2 SAAADI. The CDR3 reads CASAQGDQPQHF. The CDR3 DNA follows: TGCGCCAGCGCGCAGGGCGATCAGCCCCAGCATTTT.

The J gene is TRBJ2-5, the V gene TRBV28; 9 bases map to TRBD2. V trimming: 1 base; J trimming: 2 bases; junction bases outside the gene matches: 5. Germline V CDR1 and CDR2: MDHEN, SYDVKM. The CDR3 spans 16 residues. The CDR3 loop reads CASSLSASGVQETQYF. Written as DNA, the CDR3 is TGTGCCAGCAGTTTATCGGCTAGCGGGGTTCAAGAGACCCAGTACTTC.

The rearrangement uses TRBV20-1 and TRBJ2-7; TRBD1 matches 9 bases. Germline V gene data show CDR1 as DFQATT and CDR2 as SNEGSKA (reference sequence). The V and J ends lost 3 bases and 2 bases, in that order; junction bases with no gene match: 2. The CDR3 is 13 amino acids. The DNA for the CDR3 is TGCAGTGCTAGTCGGGACAGGGCCTACGAGCAGTACTTC. It translates to CSASRDRAYEQYF.

The chain joins TRBV6-6 to TRBJ1-2; 7 bases align to TRBD1. The ends lost 2 bases at V and 3 bases at J; junction bases unmatched: 3. Germline V lookup: CDR1 MNHNY, CDR2 SVGAGI (reference sequence). The CDR3 sequence is 14 residues long. CDR3 nucleotide sequence: TGTGCCAGCAGTTACCCCGGGACAGACTATGGCTACACCTTC. Its protein product is CASSYPGTDYGYTF.

V and J are TRBV29-1 and TRBJ2-3; D might be TRBD1 or TRBD2, each matching 6 bases. From germline, CDR1 is SQVTM and CDR2 ANQGSEA. Trimming stripped 5 bases from V and 0 bases from J, with 15 bases between. The CDR3 loop spans 15 amino acids. CDR3 residues: CSVKRTGTSTDTQYF. The CDR3 DNA reads as TGCAGCGTTAAACGCACAGGGACTAGCACAGATACGCAGTATTTT.

V usage is TRBV6-5 and J usage is TRBJ2-7, with 7 bases fitting TRBD2. CDR3 length equals 15 residues. The junction had 6 bases not matched to a gene; V was cut back by 4 bases and J by 0 bases. Looked up from germline, CDR1 is MNHEY and CDR2 is SVGAGI. In nucleotides, the CDR3 is TGTGCCAGCAGTTTAAGCCTAGCGGTCTCCTACGAGCAGTACTTC. Amino acid sequence: CASSLSLAVSYEQYF.

This clone was recorded once. The chain employs TRBV4-2 and TRBJ2-7, with TRBD1 identical over 9 bases. Trimming cost V 2 bases and J 4 bases; bases outside gene matches: 6. This CDR3 comprises 15 residues. Germline CDR1 LGHNA, CDR2 YNFKEQ. CDR3 sequence (DNA): TGTGCCAGCAGCCAAACCCGGGACAGGGATTACGAGCAGTACTTC. This sequence encodes CASSQTRDRDYEQYF.

This rearrangement joins TRBV7-8 to TRBJ2-5; no definite D call. V lost 1 base and J lost 5, with 11 bases in between. Germline-derived CDR1 and CDR2 are SGHVS and FQNEAQ. The CDR3 has 14 residues. CDR3 in DNA: TGTGCCAGCAGCTTAGATTGGCGGACGGAGACCCAGTACTTC. It is translated as CASSLDWRTETQYF.

The rearrangement links TRBV7-6 to TRBJ2-1; 9 bases map to TRBD2. Germline-derived CDR1 and CDR2 are SGHVS and FNYEAQ. With V trimmed by 1 base and J by 4 bases, 5 bases remained unmatched. CDR3 length: 16 residues. The CDR3 bases are TGTGCCAGCAGCTTAGAGACTAGCGGAAGGTACAATGAGCAGTTCTTC. This encodes CASSLETSGRYNEQFF.

The rearrangement joins TRBV7-2 to TRBJ2-2, with D possibly being TRBD1 (6 bases). The CDR3 length is 14 residues. V was clipped by 5 bases and J by 4 bases, with 11 bases between them. CDR1 and CDR2 from the germline V gene are SGHTA and FQGNSA. The CDR3 loop reads CASSPRDITGELFF. In nucleotides, the CDR3 is TGTGCCAGCAGCCCCAGGGACATCACCGGGGAGCTGTTTTTT.

The rearrangement uses TRBV5-4 and TRBJ1-4; D is uncertain. Germline CDR1 SGHNT, CDR2 YYREEE (reference sequence). Trimming cost V 0 bases and J 3 bases, with 6 bases left between them. This CDR3 has 14 amino acids. The CDR3 nucleotides read TGTGCCAGCAGCTTGGAGGGTTCTAATGAAAAACTGTTTTTT. Its translation: CASSLEGSNEKLFF. The variable domain in full, with the rest retrieved from reference TRBV5-4 and TRBJ1-4, is ETGVTQSPTHLIKTRGQQVTLRCSSQSGHNTVSWYQQALGQGPQFIFQYYREEENGRGNFPPRFSGLQFPNYSSELNVNALELDDSALYLCASSLEGSNEKLFFGSGTQLSVL.